This T cell receptor (beta chain) emerged from a study of blood T cell repertoires in COVID-19. Produced via immunoSEQ multiplex PCR; TCRdb's table is partial and in-frame only. The data show about 270,000 clones, with roughly nine tenths seen just once and around 9% held by the top ten. CDR1 and CDR2 from the germline V gene are SGHKS and YYEKEE (reference sequence). V lost 0 bases, J lost 4 bases, and 10 bases lay in between. The CDR3 runs to 14 residues. Sequenced sample: peripheral blood. The clonotype comes from a man aged 35-49 years with active or convalescent COVID-19. V is TRBV5-5 and J is TRBJ1-1, with D unresolved. The CDR3 is CASSLDDRGTEAFF. DNA for the CDR3: TGTGCCAGCAGCTTGGATGACCGGGGCACTGAAGCTTTCTTT.